This T cell receptor (beta chain) originates from a study of shared clonotypes between healthy human individuals. This table comes from immunoSEQ multiplex PCR, and its TCRdb copy is limited to in-frame clones, with some not included. Of more than 900,000 clones detected, approximately 78% appear once; the ten largest clones hold roughly 0.57%. The specimen sequenced was memory CD4+ T cells from PBMCs. Regarding subset: CD45RA-negative fraction. This clonotype was sampled from a young man in good health. Some clones in this sample may be carry-over from other donors' samples.

CDR3: CASSQGGQGTGELFF. The CDR3 DNA follows: TGCGCCAGCAGCCAAGGGGGACAGGGCACCGGGGAGCTGTTTTTT. This chain joins TRBV4-1 and TRBJ2-2; TRBD1 matches 9 bases. With V trimmed by 1 base and J by 4 bases, 1 base remained unmatched. Germline lookup yields CDR1 MGHRA and CDR2 YSYEKL. This CDR3 comprises 15 residues.